By sample share, the clone carrying this T cell receptor (beta chain) is medium-sized (0.01 to 0.1%). TCRdb re-derived calls from the PCR reads in MiXCR, one entry per CDR3 protein. The repertoire holds about 10,000 distinct CDR3 sequences, with about 20% as singletons. This sample is drawn from a study of molecular identifiers for immune sequencing clone quantification. This CDR3 is built from 18 residues. Germline CDR1 reads SNHLY; CDR2 reads FYNNEI. With 3 bases clipped from V and 0 bases from J, the junction kept 10 bases outside the gene matches. V usage is TRBV2 and J usage is TRBJ2-3, with TRBD1 identical over 9 bases. Source material: naive CD8+ T cells from blood, with Jurkat cell RNA spiked in. Subset reported: FACS-sorted CD8+CD4-CCR7+CD45RA+ naive T cells. The TCR originated in a human donor in good health. Some libraries in this study had Jurkat cell RNA spiked in. CDR3 sequence: CASSDIEDRGPSTDTQYF. CDR3 coding DNA: TGTGCCAGCAGTGATATTGAGGACAGGGGACCTAGCACAGATACGCAGTATTTT. The full variable domain, with the rest looked up from reference TRBV2 and TRBJ2-3, is EPEVTQTPSHQVTQMGQEVILRCVPISNHLYFYWYRQILGQKVEFLVSFYNNEISEKSEIFDDQFSVERPDGSNFTLKIRSTKLEDSAMYFCASSDIEDRGPSTDTQYFGPGTRLTVL.